Following are 17 T cell receptor beta chains from one sample sequenced in a study of blood T cell repertoires in COVID-19. The assay was immunoSEQ multiplex PCR, and TCRdb's table has in-frame clones only and misses some. The table lists nearly 300,000 clones, just under 90% of them singletons, with 2.5% to 3.5% in the top ten. Sequenced sample: PBMCs or T cells enriched from blood (not recorded which). Receptors originate from a woman aged 45-59 years who had been exposed to COVID-19.

This clone was seen only once. The rearrangement joins TRBV5-5 to TRBJ1-2; D uncertain. The V end lost 4 bases, the J end lost 6 bases, and 19 bases lay between the germline ends. Germline V gene data show CDR1 as SGHKS and CDR2 as YYEKEE (reference sequence). CDR3 length equals 15 residues. Here the CDR3 reads CASSPSAWGGNGYTF. In nucleotides, the CDR3 is TGTGCCAGCAGCCCCTCGGCTTGGGGAGGTAATGGCTACACCTTC.

CDR3 coding DNA: TGTGCCAGCAGCTTAGCCCAGGGACTAGCGGGAGTCTCCTCCTACGAGCAGTACTTC. Protein product: CASSLAQGLAGVSSYEQYF. The genes are TRBV11-1 and TRBJ2-7; 14 bases match TRBD2. The J segment lost 0 bases and the V segment lost 0 bases, leaving 7 bases of the junction unmatched. Germline CDR1 reads SGHAT; CDR2 reads FQDESV (reference sequence). CDR3 length: 19 residues.

This chain uses TRBV9 with TRBJ2-5; a possible D gene is TRBD2 (6 bases). V dropped 0 bases and J dropped 5 bases, with 20 bases sitting between them. This CDR3 comprises 17 residues. Per the germline V gene, CDR1 is SGDLS and CDR2 is YYNGEE. The CDR3 region has the DNA TGTGCCAGCAGCGTAGGTTCGCGGGACCAAATACTCGAGACCCAGTACTTC. Amino acids: CASSVGSRDQILETQYF.

The chain joins TRBV2 to TRBJ2-3; TRBD2 matches 12 bases. Trimming removed 5 bases from V and 5 bases from J; junction bases left unmatched: 8. CDR3 length equals 16 residues. The germline CDR1 and CDR2 sequences are SNHLY and FYNNEI. The CDR3: CASSPSSGGDGDTQYF. CDR3 coding DNA: TGTGCCAGCAGTCCTTCTAGCGGGGGGGATGGAGATACGCAGTATTTT.

The chain recombines TRBV9 with TRBJ2-4, with TRBD2 identical over 7 bases. The CDR3 contains 15 residues. The germline CDR1 and CDR2 sequences are SGDLS and YYNGEE. V gave up 0 bases and J gave up 5 bases; unmatched junction bases: 5. The CDR3 here is CASSVASSGQNIQYF. CDR3 coding DNA: TGTGCCAGCAGCGTAGCATCTAGCGGACAAAACATTCAGTACTTC.

The chain couples TRBV28 to TRBJ1-2; D possibly corresponds to TRBD1 (6 bases). Germline CDR1 reads MDHEN; CDR2 reads SYDVKM. Trimming cost V 10 bases and J 8 bases, with 23 bases left between them. CDR3 length equals 14 residues. Here the CDR3 DNA reads TGTGCCACCGAGGACAGAAACCTATCAGGAGGCTACACCTTC. Translating it yields CATEDRNLSGGYTF.

This clone was recorded a few times. The chain uses TRBV10-3 and TRBJ1-2, with 8 bases lining up with TRBD1. The germline V gene has CDR1 ENHRY and CDR2 SYGVKD. The junction had 7 bases not matched to a gene; V was cut back by 6 bases and J by 7 bases. The CDR3 has 13 amino acids. The CDR3 protein is CAIRKTGDGGYTF. The CDR3 nucleotides are TGTGCCATCAGAAAGACAGGGGATGGTGGCTACACCTTC.

The chain employs TRBV5-1 and TRBJ1-5; 9 positions agree with TRBD1. After removal of 4 bases from V and 8 bases from J, the junction contained 16 bases not matched to a gene. This CDR3 has 17 residues. Germline V gene lookup returns CDR1 SGHRS and CDR2 YFSETQ. This CDR3 reads CASSPEGSTGGAEPQHF. In DNA form, the CDR3 reads TGCGCCAGCAGCCCAGAGGGGAGTACAGGGGGCGCCGAGCCCCAGCATTTT.

V gene TRBV19 combines with J gene TRBJ1-1; 7 positions match TRBD1. From germline, CDR1 is LNHDA and CDR2 SQIVND (reference sequence). The CDR3 has 14 amino acids. Trimming removed 6 bases from V and 1 base from J; junction bases left unmatched: 5. This CDR3 reads CASRAGTANTEAFF. The DNA of the CDR3 is TGTGCCAGTAGGGCCGGGACAGCGAACACTGAAGCTTTCTTT.

This clone was detected once. The chain recombines TRBV5-5 with TRBJ1-4; 12 bases fit TRBD1. Germline assignment: CDR1 SGHKS and CDR2 YYEKEE (reference sequence). This CDR3 has 19 residues. V shed 3 bases, J shed 2 bases, and the junction held 11 bases outside the gene matches. CDR3 sequence: CASSSPRDRGQMTNEKLFF. The CDR3 DNA follows: TGTGCCAGCAGCTCACCCCGGGACAGGGGGCAAATGACTAATGAAAAACTGTTTTTT.

This chain joins TRBV5-6 and TRBJ1-1; 9 bases align to TRBD1. The CDR3 extends over 15 amino acids. The J segment lost 1 base and the V segment lost 5 bases, leaving 6 bases of the junction unmatched. Germline V gene data show CDR1 as SGHDT and CDR2 as YYEEEE. The CDR3 coding sequence is TGTGCCAGCAGTAGTTGGGACAGGGAGAACACTGAAGCTTTCTTT. Translating it yields CASSSWDRENTEAFF. Together with reference TRBV5-6 and TRBJ1-1, the CDR3 gives the full variable domain: DAGVTQSPTHLIKTRGQQVTLRCSPKSGHDTVSWYQQALGQGPQFIFQYYEEEERQRGNFPDRFSGHQFPNYSSELNVNALLLGDSALYLCASSSWDRENTEAFFGQGTRLTVV.

V usage is TRBV29-1 and J usage is TRBJ2-2, with a tentative D call TRBD1 (6 bases). The CDR3 contains 13 residues. Germline-derived CDR1 and CDR2 are SQVTM and ANQGSEA. V was trimmed by 3 bases and J by 1 base, leaving 6 bases between them. The CDR3 nucleotides are TGCAGCGTTGACAGGGGGAACACCGGGGAGCTGTTTTTT. It yields the protein CSVDRGNTGELFF.

This clone appeared a few times. This chain connects TRBV28 to TRBJ2-7; 7 nucleotides align to TRBD2. J was trimmed by 1 base and V by 7 bases; bases with no gene match: 7. This CDR3 is 14 amino acids long. Germline values: CDR1 MDHEN, CDR2 SYDVKM. The CDR3 protein is CASNTAGSSYEQYF. In DNA, the CDR3 is TGTGCCAGCAACACAGCGGGGAGTTCCTACGAGCAGTACTTC.

The V call is TRBV7-9, the J call TRBJ2-3; 10 bases are shared with TRBD2. CDR3 length: 16 amino acids. Germline V gene sequence: CDR1 SEHNR, CDR2 FQNEAQ (reference sequence). V trimming: 5 bases; J trimming: 1 base; junction bases outside the gene matches: 6. The CDR3 loop is CASSPRAGGGTDTQYF. CDR3 nucleotide sequence: TGTGCCAGCAGCCCCCGAGCGGGGGGGGGCACAGATACGCAGTATTTT.

J is TRBJ1-1 and V is TRBV5-1; 7 nucleotides agree with TRBD1. V dropped 0 bases and J dropped 4; count of bases not matched to a gene: 6. The germline V gene has CDR1 SGHRS and CDR2 YFSETQ. The CDR3 sequence is 15 residues long. In DNA, the CDR3 is TGCGCCAGCAGCTTGGGACAGGGTACTATCACTGAAGCTTTCTTT. Amino acid sequence: CASSLGQGTITEAFF.

The V gene is TRBV7-2, the J gene TRBJ1-5; 10 nucleotides agree with TRBD1. V gave up 2 bases and J gave up 1 base; unmatched junction bases: 8. This CDR3 has 18 residues. The germline V gene encodes CDR1 SGHTA and CDR2 FQGNSA. Written as DNA, the CDR3 is TGTGCCAGCAGCTTAAGGATTTCGACAGGGGGCAGCAATCAGCCCCAGCATTTT. Its translation is CASSLRISTGGSNQPQHF.

This chain connects TRBV18 to TRBJ2-5, with TRBD1 matching over 12 bases. The CDR3 totals 16 residues. The germline V gene has CDR1 KGHSH and CDR2 LQKENI. The V gene end was trimmed by 2 bases and the J gene end by 4 bases; junction bases not matched to a gene: 5. The CDR3 loop reads CASSPGGQGAGETQYF. CDR3 nucleotide sequence: TGTGCCAGCTCACCAGGGGGACAGGGGGCAGGAGAGACCCAGTACTTC.